This entry concerns a single T cell receptor (beta chain). The data belong to a study of blood T cell repertoires in COVID-19. Data came from immunoSEQ multiplex PCR; TCRdb stores just in-frame clones and leaves some out. The table lists about 23,000 clones, 94% of them singletons. Per the germline V gene, CDR1 is SNHLY and CDR2 is FYNNEI. The CDR3 loop spans 12 amino acids. V lost 7 bases, J lost 2 bases, and 9 bases lay in between. This clonotype was obtained from a woman aged 45-65 years with active COVID-19. The sequenced material came from peripheral blood. The rearrangement uses TRBV2 and TRBJ2-7, with D possibly being TRBD2 (5 bases). The CDR3 loop reads CASNGKTYEQYV. CDR3 nucleotides: TGTGCCAGCAACGGGAAAACCTACGAGCAGTACGTC.